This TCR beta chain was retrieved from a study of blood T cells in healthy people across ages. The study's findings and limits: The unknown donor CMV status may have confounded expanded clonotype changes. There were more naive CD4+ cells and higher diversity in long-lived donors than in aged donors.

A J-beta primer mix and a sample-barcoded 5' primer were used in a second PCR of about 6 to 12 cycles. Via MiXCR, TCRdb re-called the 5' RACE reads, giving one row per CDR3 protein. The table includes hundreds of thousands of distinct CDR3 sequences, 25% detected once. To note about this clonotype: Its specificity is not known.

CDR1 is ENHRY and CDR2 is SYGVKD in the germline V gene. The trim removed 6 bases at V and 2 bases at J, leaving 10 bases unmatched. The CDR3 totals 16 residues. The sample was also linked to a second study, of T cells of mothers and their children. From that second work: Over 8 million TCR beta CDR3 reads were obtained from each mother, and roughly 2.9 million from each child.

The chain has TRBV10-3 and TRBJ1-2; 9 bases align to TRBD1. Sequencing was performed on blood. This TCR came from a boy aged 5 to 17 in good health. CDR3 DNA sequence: TGTGCCATCAGGCCGGGACAGGGTCTATCCAACTATGGCTACACCTTC. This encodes CAIRPGQGLSNYGYTF.